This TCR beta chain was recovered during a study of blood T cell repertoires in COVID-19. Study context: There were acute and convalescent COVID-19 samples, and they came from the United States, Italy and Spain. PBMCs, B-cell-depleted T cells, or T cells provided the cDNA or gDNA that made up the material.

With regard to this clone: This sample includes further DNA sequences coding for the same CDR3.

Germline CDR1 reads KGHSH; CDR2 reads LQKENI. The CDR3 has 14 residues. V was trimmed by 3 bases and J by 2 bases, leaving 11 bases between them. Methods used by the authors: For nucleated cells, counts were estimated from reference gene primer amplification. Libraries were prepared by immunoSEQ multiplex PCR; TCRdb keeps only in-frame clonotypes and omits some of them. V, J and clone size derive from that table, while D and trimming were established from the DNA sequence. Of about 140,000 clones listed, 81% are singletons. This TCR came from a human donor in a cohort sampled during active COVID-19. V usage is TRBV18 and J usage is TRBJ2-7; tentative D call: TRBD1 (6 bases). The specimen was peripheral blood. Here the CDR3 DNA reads TGTGCCAGCTCACCGCAGGGGCCCCCCTACGAGCAGTACTTC. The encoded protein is CASSPQGPPYEQYF.